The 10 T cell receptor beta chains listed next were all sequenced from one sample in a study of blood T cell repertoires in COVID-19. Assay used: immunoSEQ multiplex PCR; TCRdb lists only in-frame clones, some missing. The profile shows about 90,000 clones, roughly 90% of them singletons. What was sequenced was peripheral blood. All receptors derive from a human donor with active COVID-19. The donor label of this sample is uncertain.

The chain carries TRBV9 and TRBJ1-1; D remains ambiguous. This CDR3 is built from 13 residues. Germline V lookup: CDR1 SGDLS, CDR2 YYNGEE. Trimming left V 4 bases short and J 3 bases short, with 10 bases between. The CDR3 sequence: CASSLSPDTEAFF. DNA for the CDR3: TGTGCCAGCAGCCTTTCACCGGACACTGAAGCTTTCTTT.

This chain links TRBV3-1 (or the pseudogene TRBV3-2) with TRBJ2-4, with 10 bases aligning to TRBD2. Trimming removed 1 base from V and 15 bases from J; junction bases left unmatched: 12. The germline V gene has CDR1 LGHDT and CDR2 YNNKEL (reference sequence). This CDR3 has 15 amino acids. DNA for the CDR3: TGTGCCAGCAGCCAAGGCGGGGGAGCGGGGGGGTTGGCGTACTTC. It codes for CASSQGGGAGGLAYF.

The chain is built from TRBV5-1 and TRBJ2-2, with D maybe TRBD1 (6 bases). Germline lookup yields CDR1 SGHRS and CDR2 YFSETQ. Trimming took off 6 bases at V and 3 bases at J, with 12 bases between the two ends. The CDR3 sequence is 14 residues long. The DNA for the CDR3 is TGCGCCAGCAAACAGGGTGGGGACACCGGGGAGCTGTTTTTT. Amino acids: CASKQGGDTGELFF. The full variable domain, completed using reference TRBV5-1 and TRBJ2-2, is KAGVTQTPRYLIKTRGQQVTLSCSPISGHRSVSWYQQTPGQGLQFLFEYFSETQRNKGNFPGRFSGRQFSNSRSEMNVSTLELGDSALYLCASKQGGDTGELFFGEGSRLTVL.

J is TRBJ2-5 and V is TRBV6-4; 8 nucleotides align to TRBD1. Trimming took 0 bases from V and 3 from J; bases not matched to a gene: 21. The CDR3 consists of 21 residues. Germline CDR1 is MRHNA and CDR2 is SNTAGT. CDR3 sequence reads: CASSDSIGTWGLAGGEETQYF. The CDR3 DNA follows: TGTGCCAGCAGTGACTCGATTGGAACTTGGGGCCTGGCAGGGGGCGAAGAGACCCAGTACTTC.

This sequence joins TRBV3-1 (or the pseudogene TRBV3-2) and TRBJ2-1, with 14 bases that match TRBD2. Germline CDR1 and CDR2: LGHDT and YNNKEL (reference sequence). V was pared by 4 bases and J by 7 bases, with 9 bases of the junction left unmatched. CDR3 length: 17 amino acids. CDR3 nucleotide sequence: TGTGCCAGCAGCCTACAGACTAGCGGGGGGGTATATAATGAGCAGTTCTTC. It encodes CASSLQTSGGVYNEQFF.

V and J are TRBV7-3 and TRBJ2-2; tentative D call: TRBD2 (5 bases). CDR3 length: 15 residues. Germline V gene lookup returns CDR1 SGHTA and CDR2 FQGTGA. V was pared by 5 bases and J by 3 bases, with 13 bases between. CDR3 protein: CASSPMLGDTGELFF. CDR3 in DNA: TGTGCCAGCAGCCCAATGCTCGGGGACACCGGGGAGCTGTTTTTT.

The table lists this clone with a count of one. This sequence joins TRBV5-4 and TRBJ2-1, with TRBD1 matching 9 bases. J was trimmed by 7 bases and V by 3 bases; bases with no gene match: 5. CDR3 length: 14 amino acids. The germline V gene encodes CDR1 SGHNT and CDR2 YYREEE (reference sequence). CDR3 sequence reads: CASSYGTGINEQFF. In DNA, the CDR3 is TGTGCCAGCAGCTACGGGACAGGGATAAATGAGCAGTTCTTC.

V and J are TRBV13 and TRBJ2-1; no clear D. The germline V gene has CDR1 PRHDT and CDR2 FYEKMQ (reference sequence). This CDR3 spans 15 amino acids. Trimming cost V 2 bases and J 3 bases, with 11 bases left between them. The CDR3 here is CASSLSTTIYNEQFF. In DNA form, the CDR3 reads TGTGCCAGCAGCTTATCTACCACTATCTACAATGAGCAGTTCTTC.

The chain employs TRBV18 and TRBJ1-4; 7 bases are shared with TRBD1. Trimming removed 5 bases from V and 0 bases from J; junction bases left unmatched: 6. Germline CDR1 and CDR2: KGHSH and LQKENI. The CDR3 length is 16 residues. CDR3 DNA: TGTGCCAGCTCAATGGGACAGACTGCAACTAATGAAAAACTGTTTTTT. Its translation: CASSMGQTATNEKLFF.

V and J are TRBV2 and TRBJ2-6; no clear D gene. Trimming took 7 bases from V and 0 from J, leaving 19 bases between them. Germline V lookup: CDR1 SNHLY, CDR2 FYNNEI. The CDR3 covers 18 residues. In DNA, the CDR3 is TGTGCCAGCAACTCGGTGTTCGAGGTCTACTCTGGGGCCAACGTCCTGACTTTC. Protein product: CASNSVFEVYSGANVLTF.